The clone carrying this TCR beta chain was recorded once. Its antigen remains unidentified. Given a much more abundant clone one base away, this may be a read error. In the same sample, other DNA sequences code for this CDR3. The sample belongs to a study of shared clonotypes between healthy human individuals. Study-wide context: Each donor's CD8 memory used one plate, CD8 naive two, each CD4 subset three.

Clones were sequenced by immunoSEQ multiplex PCR, and TCRdb holds only the in-frame ones, with some missing. The sample yields roughly 2,000,000 clones, approximately 95% seen once. General study results and limits: A generally larger estimated richness was seen in naive subsets than in memory subsets. A handful of donors held approximately 4.5% of naive CD4 clonotypes in common.

CDR1 and CDR2 from the germline V gene are SGHNT and YENEEA. Trimming pared 3 bases from V and 3 bases from J, leaving 5 bases between. This CDR3 contains 12 residues. CD45RO-negative cells were positively selected for CCR7, leaving out terminally differentiated effector memory CD45RA+ cells. Every contributor of samples was a Caucasian grown-up residing in Nashville, Tennessee. This clonotype was sampled from a man younger than 35 in good health. Sample: naive CD8+ T cells sorted from blood. The chain uses TRBV11-3 and TRBJ1-1; D not resolved. CDR3 sequence reads: CASSLGDTEAFF. The CDR3 coding sequence is TGTGCCAGCAGCTTGGGAGACACTGAAGCTTTCTTT.